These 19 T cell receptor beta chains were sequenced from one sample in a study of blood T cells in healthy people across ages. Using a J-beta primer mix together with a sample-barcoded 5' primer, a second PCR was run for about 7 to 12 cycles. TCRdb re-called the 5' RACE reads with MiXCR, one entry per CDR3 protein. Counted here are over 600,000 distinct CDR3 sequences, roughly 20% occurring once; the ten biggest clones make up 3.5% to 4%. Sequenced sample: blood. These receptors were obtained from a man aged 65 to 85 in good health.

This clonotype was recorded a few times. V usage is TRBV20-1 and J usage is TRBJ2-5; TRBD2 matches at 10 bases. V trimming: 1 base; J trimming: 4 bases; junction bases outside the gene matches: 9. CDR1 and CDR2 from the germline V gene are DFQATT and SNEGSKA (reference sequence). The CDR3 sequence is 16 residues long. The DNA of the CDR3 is TGCAGTGCTAGAGTATCTAGCGGGAGACACGTAGAGACCCAGTACTTC. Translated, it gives CSARVSSGRHVETQYF.

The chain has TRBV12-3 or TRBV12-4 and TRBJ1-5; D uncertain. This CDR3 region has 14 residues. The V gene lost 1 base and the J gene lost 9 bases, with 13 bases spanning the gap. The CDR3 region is CASSLGTDRGPQHF. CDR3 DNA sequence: TGTGCCAGCAGTTTAGGGACCGACCGGGGGCCCCAGCATTTT.

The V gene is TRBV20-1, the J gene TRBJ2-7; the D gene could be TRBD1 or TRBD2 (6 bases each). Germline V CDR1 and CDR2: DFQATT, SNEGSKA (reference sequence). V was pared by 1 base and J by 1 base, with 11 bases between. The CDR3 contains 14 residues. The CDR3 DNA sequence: TGCAGTGCTAGAGGAAAAGGGGGGTCCTACGAGCAGTACTTC. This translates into CSARGKGGSYEQYF.

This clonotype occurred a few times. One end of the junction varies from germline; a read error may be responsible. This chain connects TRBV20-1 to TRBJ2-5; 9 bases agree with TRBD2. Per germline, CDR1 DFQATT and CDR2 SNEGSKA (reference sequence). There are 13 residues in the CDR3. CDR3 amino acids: CSVPIAGATEQLF. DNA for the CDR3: TGCAGTGTTCCCATAGCGGGAGCCACCGAGCAGCTCTTC.

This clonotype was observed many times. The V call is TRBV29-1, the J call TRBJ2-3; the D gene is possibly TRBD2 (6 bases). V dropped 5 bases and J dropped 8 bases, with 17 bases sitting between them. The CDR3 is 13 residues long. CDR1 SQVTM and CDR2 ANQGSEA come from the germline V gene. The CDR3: CSVLDGTASTQYF. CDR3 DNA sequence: TGCAGCGTTCTGGATGGGACTGCCAGTACGCAGTATTTT.

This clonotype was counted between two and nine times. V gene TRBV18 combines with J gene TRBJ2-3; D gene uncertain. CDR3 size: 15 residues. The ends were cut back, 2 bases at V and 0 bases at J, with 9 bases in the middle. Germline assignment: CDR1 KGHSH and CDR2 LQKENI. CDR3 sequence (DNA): TGTGCCAGCTCACCAGAGGCAACTAGCACAGATACGCAGTATTTT. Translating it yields CASSPEATSTDTQYF.

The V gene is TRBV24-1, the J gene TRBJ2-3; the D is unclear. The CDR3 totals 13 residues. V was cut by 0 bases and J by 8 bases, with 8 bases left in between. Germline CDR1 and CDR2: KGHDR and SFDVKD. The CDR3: CATSDLALGTQYF. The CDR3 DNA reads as TGTGCCACCAGTGATTTGGCTTTGGGTACGCAGTATTTT.

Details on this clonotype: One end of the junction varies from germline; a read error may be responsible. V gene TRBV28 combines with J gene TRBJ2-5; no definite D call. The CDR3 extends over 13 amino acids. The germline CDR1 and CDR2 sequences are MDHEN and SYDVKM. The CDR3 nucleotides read TGTGCCAGCAGTTTTTGGAGTGGAGAGGCCCAGTACTTC. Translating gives CASSFWSGEAQYF.

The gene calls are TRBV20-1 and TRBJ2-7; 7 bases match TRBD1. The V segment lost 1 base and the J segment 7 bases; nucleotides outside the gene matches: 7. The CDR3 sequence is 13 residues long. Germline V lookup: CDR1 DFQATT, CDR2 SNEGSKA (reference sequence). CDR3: CSARGPGGMEQYF. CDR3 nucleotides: TGCAGTGCTAGAGGACCAGGGGGTATGGAGCAGTACTTC.

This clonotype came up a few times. The CDR3 coding sequence is TGTGCCAGCAGTTTATCGAGGCAGTCCTACGAGCAGTACTTC. The encoded protein is CASSLSRQSYEQYF. V and J are TRBV27 and TRBJ2-7; D gene uncertain. Between the trimmed V and J ends, which lost 0 bases and 1 base, there was a span of 7 bases. Per germline, CDR1 MNHEY and CDR2 SMNVEV (reference sequence). This CDR3 has 14 residues.

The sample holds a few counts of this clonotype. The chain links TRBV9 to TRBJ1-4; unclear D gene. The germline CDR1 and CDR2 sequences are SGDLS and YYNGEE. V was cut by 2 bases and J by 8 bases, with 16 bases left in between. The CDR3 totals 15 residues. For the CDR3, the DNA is TGTGCCAGCAGCGTCTTTGGAAGAGGTGGGGAAAAACTGTTTTTT. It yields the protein CASSVFGRGGEKLFF.

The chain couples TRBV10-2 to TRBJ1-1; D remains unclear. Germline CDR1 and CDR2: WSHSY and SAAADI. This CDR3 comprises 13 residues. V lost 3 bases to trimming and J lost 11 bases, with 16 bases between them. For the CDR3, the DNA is TGCGCCAGCAGTGACCGCGGGCGGCCCAAGGCTTTCTTT. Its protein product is CASSDRGRPKAFF.

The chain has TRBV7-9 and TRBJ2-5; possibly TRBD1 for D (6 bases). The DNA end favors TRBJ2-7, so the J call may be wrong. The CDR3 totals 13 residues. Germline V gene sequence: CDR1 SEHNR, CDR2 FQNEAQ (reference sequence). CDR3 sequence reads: CASSLYTGTEQYF. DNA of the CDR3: TGTGCCAGCAGCTTATATACAGGGACCGAGCAGTACTTC.

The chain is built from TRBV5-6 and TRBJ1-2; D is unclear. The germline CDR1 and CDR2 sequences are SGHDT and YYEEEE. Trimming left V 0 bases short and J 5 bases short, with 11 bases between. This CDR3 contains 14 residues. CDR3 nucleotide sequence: TGTGCCAGCAGCTTGGCCGGAGGATTTTATGGCTACACCTTC. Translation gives CASSLAGGFYGYTF.

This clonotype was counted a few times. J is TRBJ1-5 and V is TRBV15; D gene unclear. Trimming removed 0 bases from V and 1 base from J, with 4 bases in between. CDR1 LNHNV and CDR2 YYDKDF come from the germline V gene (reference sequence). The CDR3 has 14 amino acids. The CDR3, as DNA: TGTGCCACCAGCAGAGACTGGAGCAATCAGCCCCAGCATTTT. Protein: CATSRDWSNQPQHF. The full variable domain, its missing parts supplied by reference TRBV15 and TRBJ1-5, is DAMVIQNPRYQVTQFGKPVTLSCSQTLNHNVMYWYQQKSSQAPKLLFHYYDKDFNNEADTPDNFQSRRPNTSFCFLDIRSPGLGDTAMYLCATSRDWSNQPQHFGDGTRLSIL.

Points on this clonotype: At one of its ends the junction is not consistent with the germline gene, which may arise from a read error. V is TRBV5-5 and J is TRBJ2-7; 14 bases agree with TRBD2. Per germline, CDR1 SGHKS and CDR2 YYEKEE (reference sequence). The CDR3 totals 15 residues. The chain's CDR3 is CASSTGTSGSMERYF. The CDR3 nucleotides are TGTGCCAGCAGCACCGGGACTAGCGGGAGTATGGAGCGGTACTTC.

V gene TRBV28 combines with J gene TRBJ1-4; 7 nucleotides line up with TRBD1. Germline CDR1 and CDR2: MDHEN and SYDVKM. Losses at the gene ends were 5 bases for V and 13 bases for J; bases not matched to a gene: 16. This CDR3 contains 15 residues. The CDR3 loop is CASSIIGTARPGLFF. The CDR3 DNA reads TGTGCCAGCAGTATTATCGGGACAGCAAGGCCGGGACTGTTTTTT. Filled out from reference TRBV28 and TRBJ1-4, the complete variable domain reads DVKVTQSSRYLVKRTGEKVFLECVQDMDHENMFWYRQDPGLGLRLIYFSYDVKMKEKGDIPEGYSVSREKKERFSLILESASTNQTSMYLCASSIIGTARPGLFFGSGTQLSVL.

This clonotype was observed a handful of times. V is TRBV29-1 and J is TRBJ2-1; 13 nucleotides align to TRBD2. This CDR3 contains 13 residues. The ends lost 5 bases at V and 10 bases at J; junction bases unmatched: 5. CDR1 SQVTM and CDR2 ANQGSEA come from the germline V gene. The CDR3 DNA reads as TGCAGCGTTTGCGGGACTAGCGGGGAAGAGCAGTTCTTC. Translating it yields CSVCGTSGEEQFF.

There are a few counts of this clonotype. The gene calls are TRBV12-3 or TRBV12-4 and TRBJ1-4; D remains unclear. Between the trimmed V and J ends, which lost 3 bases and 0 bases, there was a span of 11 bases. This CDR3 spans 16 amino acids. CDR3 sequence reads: CASSFWSLTTNEKLFF. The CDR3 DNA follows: TGTGCCAGCAGTTTCTGGAGCCTAACAACTAATGAAAAACTGTTTTTT.